These T cell receptor beta chains were read from a single sample in a study of T cells after yellow fever vaccination. TCRdb re-called the 5' RACE reads through MiXCR, storing one row per CDR3 protein. The table has roughly 400,000 distinct CDR3 sequences, about 17% seen once. Sequenced here: PBMCs, sampled before the yellow fever booster vaccination. These receptors originate from a man between 18 and 35 years old who received the YFV17D yellow fever vaccine. Each CDR3 is given without its conserved first and last residue. The order of the fields is V gene, J gene, CDR3 protein.

>TRBV20-1|TRBJ2-5
SANRIDRGLAETQY
>TRBV6-1|TRBJ1-1
ASTRDRRSNTEAF
>TRBV7-2|TRBJ2-5
ASSFQRGAETQY
>TRBV6-2/TRBV6-3|TRBJ1-5
ASNNGNSNQPQH
>TRBV20-1|TRBJ2-3
SASPKWRTDTQY
>TRBV3-1|TRBJ2-1
ASSYRWREQF
>TRBV5-4|TRBJ2-7
ASSLGTSLTTYEQY
>TRBV7-9|TRBJ1-1
ASSLIGRNTEAF
>TRBV5-5|TRBJ1-1
ASSQTTGDTEAF
>TRBV7-8|TRBJ1-4
ASSREPLGEKLF
>TRBV6-2/TRBV6-3|TRBJ2-7
ASSYGTVNEQY
>TRBV5-1|TRBJ2-7
ASSFLGITNEQY
>TRBV7-9|TRBJ2-4
ASSLNGRENIQY
>TRBV4-2|TRBJ2-7
ASSLATGLSYEQY
>TRBV5-1|TRBJ2-5
ASSFLRETQY
>TRBV19|TRBJ2-3
ASSIVNRAADTQY
>TRBV5-1|TRBJ2-1
ASSYGGPPNEQF
>TRBV4-3|TRBJ2-1
ASSQRDYNEQF
>TRBV20-1|TRBJ2-7
SALAGGGAYEQY
>TRBV6-5|TRBJ1-5
ASNPGGGGYQPQH
>TRBV6-2/TRBV6-3|TRBJ2-5
ASARLRQETQY
>TRBV10-3|TRBJ1-5
AIKGQGVRQPQH
>TRBV29-1|TRBJ1-2
SVGTGGGYT
>TRBV20-1|TRBJ2-7
SAPRVATTGDPYEQY
>TRBV4-3|TRBJ2-5
ASSQDHRGTQETQY
>TRBV7-3|TRBJ2-7
ASSFTGTGAYEQY
>TRBV5-1|TRBJ2-5
ASSLEGQETQY
>TRBV12-3/TRBV12-4|TRBJ2-2
ASSPSKTGELF
>TRBV9|TRBJ2-5
ASSVVASGETQY
>TRBV5-1|TRBJ1-5
ASSFLPGTGGSQPQH
>TRBV7-9|TRBJ2-7
ASAGGGWYEQY
>TRBV7-2|TRBJ1-1
ASSLYGTEAF
>TRBV6-1|TRBJ1-3
ASKPESHYSGNTIY
>TRBV7-2|TRBJ1-2
ASTLPGGDYGYT
>TRBV20-1|TRBJ1-4
SARADPNEKLF
>TRBV28|TRBJ1-2
ASSFRDVGYT
>TRBV12-3/TRBV12-4|TRBJ1-5
ASNRAGAEGQPQH
>TRBV7-3|TRBJ2-3
ASSQAPGRSDTQY
>TRBV7-9|TRBJ2-3
ASSPGADSTDTQY
>TRBV7-9|TRBJ2-5
ASSLGWAPVQETQY
>TRBV7-2|TRBJ2-2
ASSATGVGLF
>TRBV12-3/TRBV12-4|TRBJ2-2
ASSPGQGGAGELF
>TRBV28|TRBJ1-5
ASTSDRGFHSNQPQH
>TRBV2|TRBJ2-1
ASRRLAGGRGDEQF
>TRBV12-3/TRBV12-4|TRBJ1-1
ASSLREMNTEAF
>TRBV18|TRBJ1-5
ASSPGQGGSNQPQH
>TRBV29-1|TRBJ2-1
SVGPGTYNEQF
>TRBV7-3|TRBJ1-4
ASSLWENEKLF
>TRBV20-1|TRBJ1-2
SGGDYGYT
>TRBV5-4|TRBJ2-1
ASSSQTGGAYNEQF
>TRBV20-1|TRBJ2-5
SAPPDSKTQY
>TRBV5-1|TRBJ2-1
ASSLASAAVADEQF
>TRBV7-9|TRBJ2-3
ASNPSRGRDTDTQY
>TRBV9|TRBJ2-5
ASSLRLQETQY
>TRBV25-1|TRBJ1-3
ASNTIY
>TRBV7-9|TRBJ2-7
ASSLGGVRLEQY
>TRBV6-5|TRBJ2-7
ASSYSRAGYEQY
>TRBV12-3/TRBV12-4|TRBJ2-5
ASSTRDSKETQY
>TRBV12-3/TRBV12-4|TRBJ2-1
ASNWDGNNEQF
>TRBV2|TRBJ2-7
ASSEAYSGGYEQY